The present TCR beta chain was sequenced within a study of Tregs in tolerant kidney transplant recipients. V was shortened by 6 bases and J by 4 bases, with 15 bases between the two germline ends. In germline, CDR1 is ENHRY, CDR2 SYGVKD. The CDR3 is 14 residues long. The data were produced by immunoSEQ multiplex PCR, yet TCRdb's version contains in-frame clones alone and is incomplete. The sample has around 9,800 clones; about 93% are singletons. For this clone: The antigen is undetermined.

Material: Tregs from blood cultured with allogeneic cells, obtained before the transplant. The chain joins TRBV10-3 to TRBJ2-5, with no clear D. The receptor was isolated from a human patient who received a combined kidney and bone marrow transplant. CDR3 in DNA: TGTGCCATCAGCGCCCCGGAAAACCGAGAGACCCAGTACTTC. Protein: CAISAPENRETQYF.